These T cell receptor beta chains were read from a single sample in a study of response to subunit inactivated influenza vaccine. One entry per CDR3 protein, called by TCRdb with MiXCR from the RT-PCR reads. The profile covers approximately 520,000 distinct CDR3 sequences, with about 25% appearing a single time and under 2.5% taken by the ten largest. The sample was CD4+ T cells sorted from PBMCs, taken about 5 days after vaccination. These receptors were collected from a man aged 45 to 65 who received an inactivated influenza vaccine. CDR3s include the opening cysteine and the closing phenylalanine or tryptophan. The D gene is left open where the match is weak. A clone size is listed for some rows: how often the clone was seen (once, few, many), or a class if it is expanded.

>14|TRBJ2-5|.|TRBV7-2|few
TGTGCCAGCAGGCACACGGAGGGGGTAGAGACCCAGTACTTC
CASRHTEGVETQYF
>12|TRBJ2-5|.|TRBV3-1|few
TGTGCCAGCAGCCAATTCGGGGAGACCCAGTACTTC
CASSQFGETQYF
>16|TRBJ2-3|TRBD2|TRBV24-1|.
TGTGCCACCAGTGATTCCGTTAGCGGGTTCACAGATACGCAGTATTTT
CATSDSVSGFTDTQYF
>12|TRBJ2-1|TRBD1|TRBV9|few
TGTGCCAGCAGCGTACAGGGGGATGAGCAGTTCTTC
CASSVQGDEQFF
>13|TRBJ2-5|.|TRBV4-2|.
TGTGCCAGCAGCCAAGTCCCGGCGGAGACCCAGTACTTC
CASSQVPAETQYF
>15|TRBJ2-2|TRBD2|TRBV27|once
TGTGCCAGCACCCTAAGCGGGGCTCACACCGGGGAGCTGTTTTTT
CASTLSGAHTGELFF
>12|TRBJ1-2|.|TRBV30|few
TGTGCCGGGGCAAGGGTGACATATGGCTACACCTTC
CAGARVTYGYTF
>16|TRBJ2-2|.|TRBV5-6|few
TGTGCCAGCAGCTTGGATGGACTGACCAACACCGGGGAGCTGTTTTTT
CASSLDGLTNTGELFF
>13|TRBJ1-5|.|TRBV5-1|few
TGCGCCAGCAGCCTTTCCGGGGATCAGCCCCAGCATTTT
CASSLSGDQPQHF
>13|TRBJ1-1|.|TRBV29-1|few
TGCAGCGTCGCAGGGATGGCAGACACTGAAGCTTTCTTT
CSVAGMADTEAFF